This T cell receptor (beta chain) was recorded in a study of beta chain features in type 1 diabetes. Each donor gave one heparinised blood draw averaging around 120 mL. The CDR3 is made up of 15 amino acids. CDR1 MDHEN and CDR2 SYDVKM come from the germline V gene. The ends lost 5 bases at V and 5 bases at J; junction bases unmatched: 7. The isolated RNA, all of it, was reverse transcribed, so expressed TCRB transcripts were what got sequenced. The data were produced by immunoSEQ multiplex PCR, yet TCRdb's version contains in-frame clones alone and is incomplete. The repertoire has some 150,000 clones, 6.5% to 8.5% of them found once; the top ten carry 1.3% to 1.5%.

The sequence came from a woman aged 30 to 39 in good health. Specimen: central memory CD4+ T cells from blood. This chain joins TRBV28 and TRBJ1-2; 11 bases align to TRBD1. CDR3 bases: TGTGCCAGCAGTCGCTGGACAGGGGGCGCTTATGGCTACACCTTC. It translates to CASSRWTGGAYGYTF.